This T cell receptor (beta chain) was recorded in a study of cytomegalovirus exposure and HLA in healthy donors. Overall study: The early release's HLA-typed donors yielded tens of millions of unique TCRs.

Germline V gene lookup returns CDR1 MGHRA and CDR2 YSYEKL. V lost 3 bases, J lost 5 bases, and 17 bases stayed unmatched. The CDR3 totals 18 residues. Researchers ran the PCR with 60 Vbeta and 13 Jbeta primers. Using immunoSEQ multiplex PCR, the repertoire was profiled, and TCRdb retains in-frame clones only, with some absent. The sample includes fewer than 200,000 clones, around 72% of them seen just once. General study findings and limits: In a later analysis, most CMV-associated TCR beta chains appeared HLA-restricted.

Points on this clone: Its antigen remains unidentified.

J is TRBJ1-2 and V is TRBV4-1; 8 bases match TRBD1. The sequencing sample was made of PBMCs. The sequence came from a middle-aged man in good health and CMV-seropositive. CDR3 coding DNA: TGCGCCAGCAGCCATCTAGGACAGGGCGGGAGTACAGGGTATGGCTACACCTTC. Its protein is CASSHLGQGGSTGYGYTF.